Each of the 9 T cell receptor beta chains below was sequenced from the same sample in a study of PD-L1 blockade in urothelial cancer. Time point described: peripheral blood 6 weeks after treatment start. Libraries were prepared by immunoSEQ multiplex PCR; TCRdb keeps only in-frame clonotypes and omits some of them. Of some 40,000 clones listed, about 89% are singletons. The material sequenced was PBMCs, taken around atezolizumab (anti-PD-L1) treatment. Receptor source: a man between 70 and 80 years old with urothelial cancer.

The chain is built from TRBV10-3 and TRBJ2-2; maybe TRBD2 (5 bases). The CDR3 extends over 14 amino acids. CDR1 is ENHRY, CDR2 SYGVKD, per germline. Trimming shortened V by 7 bases and J by 6 bases, and 15 bases separated the two germline ends. The CDR3 is CAIMPGVGAGELFF. CDR3 DNA: TGTGCCATCATGCCCGGGGTAGGAGCCGGGGAGCTGTTTTTT.

V gene TRBV7-9 combines with J gene TRBJ2-5; 7 positions agree with TRBD1. The CDR3 has 15 amino acids. Germline-derived CDR1 and CDR2 are SEHNR and FQNEAQ (reference sequence). The V gene end was trimmed by 3 bases and the J gene end by 3 bases; junction bases not matched to a gene: 7. CDR3 in DNA: TGTGCCAGCAGCTTGGGAAGACAGGGTGAAGAGACCCAGTACTTC. Encoded protein: CASSLGRQGEETQYF.

V usage is TRBV11-1 and J usage is TRBJ1-3; D not certain. V was shortened by 5 bases and J by 4 bases, with 15 bases between the two germline ends. Germline CDR1 SGHAT, CDR2 FQDESV (reference sequence). CDR3 length: 15 residues. In DNA form, the CDR3 reads TGTGCCAGCAGCCCCCCCGACTTCGGCGGAAACACCATATATTTT. Translation: CASSPPDFGGNTIYF.

J is TRBJ1-2 and V is TRBV28; possibly TRBD1 for D (6 bases). This CDR3 comprises 14 residues. The germline gives CDR1 MDHEN, CDR2 SYDVKM. V was cut by 2 bases and J by 6 bases, with 13 bases left in between. CDR3 nucleotides: TGTGCCAGCAGTTTACAGGGGTTGTTGGATGGCTACACCTTC. Its protein product is CASSLQGLLDGYTF.

This clone has a single count. This chain's CDR3 is CASFTGTANTEAFF. In nucleotides, the CDR3 is TGCGCCAGTTTTACCGGGACAGCGAACACTGAAGCTTTCTTT. This chain links TRBV5-1 with TRBJ1-1; TRBD1 agrees at 7 bases. V gave up 8 bases and J gave up 1 base; unmatched junction bases: 8. The CDR3 has 14 amino acids. The germline V gene encodes CDR1 SGHRS and CDR2 YFSETQ.

The chain carries TRBV9 and TRBJ2-7; TRBD1 aligns across 7 bases. V trimming: 3 bases; J trimming: 2 bases; junction bases outside the gene matches: 5. Germline V gives CDR1 SGDLS, CDR2 YYNGEE. This CDR3 comprises 14 residues. CDR3: CASSATGVPYEQYF. The CDR3 bases are TGTGCCAGCAGCGCAACAGGGGTCCCCTACGAGCAGTACTTC.

The table lists this clone with a few counts. Sequence at one end of the junction differs from germline and may be a read error. The chain recombines TRBV29-1 with TRBJ2-3, with 9 bases identical to TRBD2. The CDR3 loop spans 10 amino acids. Germline CDR1 reads SQVTM; CDR2 reads ANQGSEA. The CDR3 sequence is CSVGGTSLNF. CDR3 DNA: TGCAGCGTTGGGGGGACTAGCCTAAACTTT.

V gene TRBV6-5 combines with J gene TRBJ2-2, with D possibly matching TRBD1 (6 bases). CDR1 MNHEY and CDR2 SVGAGI come from the germline V gene. The CDR3 is 13 residues long. V was shortened by 6 bases and J by 5 bases, with 10 bases between the two germline ends. The CDR3 DNA follows: TGTGCCAGCAGCTCCACAGGGACCGGGGAGCTGTTTTTT. Translation: CASSSTGTGELFF.

The genes are TRBV10-3 and TRBJ2-1; 13 nucleotides align to TRBD2. Trimming at V came to 3 bases and at J to 4 bases, leaving 0 bases not matched to a gene. Per germline, CDR1 ENHRY and CDR2 SYGVKD. There are 15 residues in the CDR3. For the CDR3, the DNA is TGTGCCATCAGTGAACTAGCGGGAGGGTACAATGAGCAGTTCTTC. It translates to CAISELAGGYNEQFF.